The 21 T cell receptor beta chains given below trace back to one sample, sequenced in a study of cytomegalovirus exposure and HLA in healthy donors (dated by TCRdb to 2016 to 2017). The library came from the immunoSEQ multiplex PCR assay. TCRdb took this table from immuneACCESS and kept in-frame rearrangements with V and J called. Such tables lack part of the clones; where checked against another copy, unresolved V genes explain under half of the gap, and the rest is unexplained. For this sample there are roughly 230,000 clones; around 90% appear just once. The leading ten clones occupy 3.1% of the sample. Material: PBMCs. All receptors derive from a woman aged 25 to 45 in good health and CMV-seronegative.

This clone has ten or more counts. The sample contains more than one DNA sequence encoding this CDR3. The gene calls are TRBV27 and TRBJ2-7; no clear D. Germline V gene lookup returns CDR1 MNHEY and CDR2 SMNVEV (reference sequence). This CDR3 has 11 residues. The V and J ends lost 4 bases and 3 bases respectively, with 4 bases between them. The CDR3 reads CASSSVYEQYF. For the CDR3, the DNA is TGTGCCAGCAGTTCCGTCTACGAGCAGTACTTC.

V is TRBV7-2 and J is TRBJ1-3; no definite D call. The CDR3 extends over 15 amino acids. The germline CDR1 and CDR2 sequences are SGHTA and FQGNSA. Trimming cost V 0 bases and J 0 bases, with 6 bases left between them. DNA of the CDR3: TGTGCCAGCAGCTTAGCCCAGAGCTCTGGAAACACCATATATTTT. It codes for CASSLAQSSGNTIYF.

The chain uses TRBV28 and TRBJ2-1; D not certain. Germline assignment: CDR1 MDHEN and CDR2 SYDVKM. Deletions cut 3 bases from V and 5 bases from J, with 5 bases between. The CDR3 has 12 amino acids. CDR3 region: CASSFRNNEQFF. The CDR3 DNA sequence: TGTGCCAGCAGTTTCAGGAACAATGAGCAGTTCTTC.

The rearrangement joins TRBV19 to TRBJ1-5; a possible D gene is TRBD1 (5 bases). Trimming took 8 bases from V and 2 from J, leaving 13 bases between them. Germline-derived CDR1 and CDR2 are LNHDA and SQIVND (reference sequence). There are 14 residues in the CDR3. The CDR3 loop is CASRGSDGNQPQHF. The DNA of the CDR3 is TGTGCCAGTCGGGGGTCAGACGGCAATCAGCCCCAGCATTTT.

The chain is built from TRBV5-6 and TRBJ2-7; no firm D call. Germline lookup yields CDR1 SGHDT and CDR2 YYEEEE. The CDR3 is made up of 14 amino acids. With 4 bases removed from V and 0 bases from J, the gap between germline ends came to 11 bases. Here the CDR3 DNA reads TGTGCCAGCAGCCCCGACTGGCCCTCCTACGAGCAGTACTTC. Protein sequence: CASSPDWPSYEQYF. Complete variable domain (other parts from reference TRBV5-6 and TRBJ2-7): DAGVTQSPTHLIKTRGQQVTLRCSPKSGHDTVSWYQQALGQGPQFIFQYYEEEERQRGNFPDRFSGHQFPNYSSELNVNALLLGDSALYLCASSPDWPSYEQYFGPGTRLTVT.

This chain links TRBV6-5 with TRBJ2-7; 9 bases match TRBD1. CDR1 and CDR2 from the germline V gene are MNHEY and SVGAGI. CDR3 length: 15 residues. V lost 7 bases, J lost 2 bases, and 9 bases stayed unmatched. The CDR3 spells CASITGGTGTYEQYF. DNA for the CDR3: TGTGCCAGCATCACTGGGGGGACAGGGACCTACGAGCAGTACTTC.

The genes are TRBV4-3 and TRBJ2-5, with D possibly called TRBD1 or TRBD2 (5 bases each). The CDR3 has 15 residues. V dropped 1 base and J dropped 2 bases, with 11 bases sitting between them. Germline-derived CDR1 and CDR2 are LGHNA and YSLEER. In DNA form, the CDR3 reads TGCGCCAGCAGCCAAGGGTGGGGGATTCAAGAGACCCAGTACTTC. It codes for CASSQGWGIQETQYF.

The gene calls are TRBV11-3 and TRBJ2-1; 9 bases match TRBD2. CDR1 is SGHNT, CDR2 YENEEA, per germline. The CDR3 consists of 17 residues. The V segment lost 5 bases and the J segment 4 bases; nucleotides outside the gene matches: 12. CDR3 DNA: TGTGCCAGCAGCGCTTTAGATAGGGGACTAGCATACAATGAGCAGTTCTTC. This translates into CASSALDRGLAYNEQFF.

The J gene is TRBJ2-6, the V gene TRBV11-3, with 9 bases identical to TRBD1. This CDR3 spans 16 amino acids. V shed 5 bases, J shed 2 bases, and the junction held 4 bases outside the gene matches. Per the germline V gene, CDR1 is SGHNT and CDR2 is YENEEA. The CDR3 region is CASSGGQGAGANVLTF. CDR3 nucleotides: TGTGCCAGCAGCGGGGGACAGGGAGCTGGGGCCAACGTCCTGACTTTC.

The V gene is TRBV29-1, the J gene TRBJ1-3; D remains ambiguous. The germline CDR1 and CDR2 sequences are SQVTM and ANQGSEA. The CDR3 sequence is 14 residues long. With 0 bases removed from V and 0 bases from J, the gap between germline ends came to 6 bases. The CDR3 here is CSVEDPSSGNTIYF. The DNA for the CDR3 is TGCAGCGTTGAAGATCCGAGCTCTGGAAACACCATATATTTT.

The chain carries TRBV13 and TRBJ1-1; D is unclear. Germline V lookup: CDR1 PRHDT, CDR2 FYEKMQ (reference sequence). The V and J ends lost 3 bases and 0 bases respectively, with 8 bases between them. CDR3 length: 14 residues. CDR3 in amino acids: CASSLWRLNTEAFF. DNA of the CDR3: TGTGCCAGCAGCTTGTGGCGGTTGAACACTGAAGCTTTCTTT.

The chain combines TRBV19 with TRBJ2-3; possible D gene TRBD1, 6 bases. CDR1 and CDR2 (germline): LNHDA, SQIVND (reference sequence). The CDR3 spans 15 residues. V lost 6 bases and J lost 0, with 13 bases in between. As DNA, the CDR3 is TGTGCCAGTAGGAAAAATACAGGGAGCACAGATACGCAGTATTTT. Its translation: CASRKNTGSTDTQYF.

This clone appeared a few times. The J gene is TRBJ2-6, the V gene TRBV10-1, with a tentative D call TRBD1 (6 bases). Trimming removed 6 bases at V and 1 base at J, with 19 bases between. The CDR3 extends over 18 amino acids. Germline lookup yields CDR1 WNHNN and CDR2 SYGVQD (reference sequence). In DNA, the CDR3 is TGCGCCAGCAGGGGGACAAGGGGGTCCCATTCTGGGGCCAACGTCCTGACTTTC. Translating it yields CASRGTRGSHSGANVLTF.

A few counts support this clone. The rearrangement joins TRBV7-2 to TRBJ2-7, with TRBD1 matching over 10 bases. There are 14 residues in the CDR3. Germline CDR1 reads SGHTA; CDR2 reads FQGNSA. The trim removed 5 bases at V and 4 bases at J, leaving 5 bases unmatched. The CDR3 is CASSTRQGAYEQYF. The CDR3 nucleotides read TGTGCCAGCAGCACGAGACAGGGGGCATACGAGCAGTACTTC.

This chain uses TRBV4-1 with TRBJ2-7, with 7 bases matching TRBD1. CDR3 length: 14 amino acids. Trimming cost V 3 bases and J 3 bases; bases outside gene matches: 5. The germline gives CDR1 MGHRA, CDR2 YSYEKL. CDR3 sequence reads: CASSHPQGDYEQYF. The CDR3 DNA reads as TGCGCCAGCAGCCACCCCCAGGGGGACTACGAGCAGTACTTC.

The chain couples TRBV19 to TRBJ2-7; the D gene is possibly TRBD2 (5 bases). CDR3 length: 16 amino acids. Germline-derived CDR1 and CDR2 are LNHDA and SQIVND (reference sequence). Trimming stripped 3 bases from V and 2 bases from J, with 17 bases between. The CDR3 loop reads CASSIGLGEKTYEQYF. The CDR3 nucleotides are TGTGCCAGTAGTATTGGACTCGGGGAGAAAACCTACGAGCAGTACTTC. Combining the CDR3 with reference TRBV19 and TRBJ2-7 gives the whole variable domain DGGITQSPKYLFRKEGQNVTLSCEQNLNHDAMYWYRQDPGQGLRLIYYSQIVNDFQKGDIAEGYSVSREKKESFPLTVTSAQKNPTAFYLCASSIGLGEKTYEQYFGPGTRLTVT.

The chain uses TRBV7-3 and TRBJ1-1; D not resolved. CDR1 and CDR2 (germline): SGHTA, FQGTGA. This CDR3 contains 14 residues. Trimming stripped 0 bases from V and 1 base from J, with 6 bases between. CDR3 coding DNA: TGTGCCAGCAGCTTAACCCCCTGGAACACTGAAGCTTTCTTT. Translated: CASSLTPWNTEAFF. Using reference TRBV7-3 and TRBJ1-1 for the parts outside the CDR3, the full variable domain is GAGVSQTPSNKVTEKGKYVELRCDPISGHTALYWYRQSLGQGPEFLIYFQGTGAADDSGLPNDRFFAVRPEGSVSTLKIQRTERGDSAVYLCASSLTPWNTEAFFGQGTRLTVV.

The rearrangement joins TRBV29-1 to TRBJ2-7; possibly TRBD2 for D (6 bases). The CDR3 length is 13 residues. The V gene lost 7 bases and the J gene lost 4 bases, with 17 bases spanning the gap. Germline assignment: CDR1 SQVTM and CDR2 ANQGSEA. As DNA, the CDR3 is TGCAGCGCAGGGTACGGGGGTGGATACGAGCAGTACTTC. Amino acids: CSAGYGGGYEQYF.

The rearrangement links TRBV27 to TRBJ2-7; 9 bases align to TRBD2. Per the germline V gene, CDR1 is MNHEY and CDR2 is SMNVEV (reference sequence). The V segment lost 2 bases and the J segment 3 bases; nucleotides outside the gene matches: 5. The length of the CDR3 is 15 residues. As DNA, the CDR3 is TGTGCCAGCAGTTTAGGGGCTAGCGGGAACTACGAGCAGTACTTC. It yields the protein CASSLGASGNYEQYF.

This chain connects TRBV11-2 to TRBJ2-1; D gene ambiguous. Germline lookup yields CDR1 SGHAT and CDR2 FQNNGV. V lost 0 bases to trimming and J lost 8 bases, with 5 bases between them. CDR3 length: 12 amino acids. The CDR3 loop reads CASSLDRDEQFF. CDR3 DNA: TGTGCCAGCAGCTTAGATCGGGATGAGCAGTTCTTC.

The chain recombines TRBV30 with TRBJ2-5; D remains ambiguous. CDR1 and CDR2 (germline): GTSNPN, SVGIG (reference sequence). V was shortened by 2 bases and J by 5 bases, with 6 bases between the two germline ends. This CDR3 has 11 amino acids. The CDR3 region is CAWSQDETQYF. The CDR3 coding sequence is TGTGCCTGGAGTCAGGACGAGACCCAGTACTTC.